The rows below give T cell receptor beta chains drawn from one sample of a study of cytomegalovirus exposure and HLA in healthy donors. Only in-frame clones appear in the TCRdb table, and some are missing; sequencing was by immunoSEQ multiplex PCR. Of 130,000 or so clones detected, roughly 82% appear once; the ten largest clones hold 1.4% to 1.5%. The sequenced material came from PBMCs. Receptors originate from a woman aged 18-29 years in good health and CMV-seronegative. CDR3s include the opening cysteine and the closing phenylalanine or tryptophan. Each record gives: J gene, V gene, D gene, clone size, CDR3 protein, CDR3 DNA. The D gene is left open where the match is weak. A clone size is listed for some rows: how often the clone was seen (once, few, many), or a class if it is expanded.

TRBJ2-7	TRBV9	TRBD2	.	CASSPESGRAEFEQYF	TGTGCCAGCAGCCCCGAGAGCGGGAGGGCCGAGTTCGAGCAGTACTTC
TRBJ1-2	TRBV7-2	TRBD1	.	CASSSPGQGNHGYTF	TGTGCCAGCAGCTCTCCGGGACAGGGGAACCATGGCTACACCTTC
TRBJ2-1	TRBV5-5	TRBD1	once	CASSLGGLGVYNEQFF	TGTGCCAGCAGCTTAGGGGGCTTGGGGGTTTACAATGAGCAGTTCTTC
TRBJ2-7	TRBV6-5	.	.	CASANREGPYEQYF	TGTGCCTCGGCGAACAGGGAAGGTCCCTACGAGCAGTACTTC
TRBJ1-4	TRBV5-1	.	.	CASSLTGSLNQKLFF	TGCGCCAGCAGCCTGACAGGTTCTTTAAATCAAAAACTGTTTTTT
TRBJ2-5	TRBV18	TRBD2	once	CASSPNLAEETQYF	TGTGCCAGCTCACCTAACCTAGCGGAAGAGACCCAGTACTTC
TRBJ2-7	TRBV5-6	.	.	CASSLARQGGYEQYF	TGTGCCAGCAGCTTGGCTCGGCAGGGGGGCTACGAGCAGTACTTC
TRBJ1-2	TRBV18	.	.	CASSPGDEWRAVDGYTF	TGTGCCAGCTCACCTGGGGATGAGTGGAGGGCCGTTGATGGCTACACCTTC
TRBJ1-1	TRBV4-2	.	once	CASCFVRGEGTEAFF	TGTGCCAGCTGCTTTGTAAGGGGTGAAGGCACTGAAGCTTTCTTT
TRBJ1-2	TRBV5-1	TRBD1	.	CASSLQGQGIVSGGYTF	TGCGCCAGCAGCCTCCAGGGACAGGGAATTGTCTCGGGTGGCTACACCTTC
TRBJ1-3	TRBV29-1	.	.	CSVVQRRLFSGNTIYF	TGCAGCGTTGTCCAGCGGCGACTGTTCTCTGGAAACACCATATATTTT
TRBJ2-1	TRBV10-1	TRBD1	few	CASSENRGPYNEQFF	TGCGCCAGCAGTGAAAACAGGGGGCCTTACAATGAGCAGTTCTTC
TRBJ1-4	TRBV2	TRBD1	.	CASSNTGAHNEKLFF	TGTGCCAGCAGCAACACAGGGGCCCATAATGAAAAACTGTTTTTT
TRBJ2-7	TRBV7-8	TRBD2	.	CASSLVLGRELPSEQYF	TGTGCCAGCAGCTTAGTCCTGGGGCGGGAGCTCCCAAGCGAGCAGTACTTC
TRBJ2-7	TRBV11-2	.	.	CASSSPPSGLPYEQYF	TGTGCCAGCAGCTCACCACCTTCCGGACTTCCCTACGAGCAGTACTTC
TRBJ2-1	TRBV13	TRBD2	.	CASSPVGGSSGYNEQFF	TGTGCCAGCAGCCCGGTGGGAGGGAGCAGTGGCTACAATGAGCAGTTCTTC
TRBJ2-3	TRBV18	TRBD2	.	CASSSPGAGGGDTQYF	TGTGCCAGCTCATCCCCCGGGGCGGGAGGCGGCGATACGCAGTATTTT
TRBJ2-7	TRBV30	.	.	CAWSVYYEQYF	TGTGCCTGGAGTGTATACTACGAGCAGTACTTC
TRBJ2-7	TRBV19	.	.	CASSLLSPGLAPREQYF	TGTGCCAGTAGTCTCCTAAGCCCGGGACTCGCGCCGCGGGAGCAGTACTTC
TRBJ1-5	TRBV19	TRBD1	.	CASRLTGVNQPQHF	TGTGCCAGTCGGCTGACAGGGGTCAATCAGCCCCAGCATTTT
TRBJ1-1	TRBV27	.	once	CASSFGAHTEAFF	TGTGCCAGCAGTTTCGGAGCCCACACTGAAGCTTTCTTT
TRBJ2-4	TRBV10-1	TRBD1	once	CASSDRTGNQENSQYF	TGCGCCAGCAGTGACCGGACAGGGAACCAAGAAAACAGTCAGTACTTC
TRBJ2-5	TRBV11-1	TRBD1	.	CASSPTGGPQYF	TGTGCCAGCAGCCCGACAGGGGGGCCCCAGTACTTC
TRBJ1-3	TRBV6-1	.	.	CATEAPGSGNTIYF	TGTGCCACGGAGGCCCCGGGCTCTGGAAACACCATATATTTT
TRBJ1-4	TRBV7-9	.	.	CASSSLPSGETNEKLFF	TGTGCCAGCAGCTCCCTACCCTCTGGGGAGACTAATGAAAAACTGTTTTTT
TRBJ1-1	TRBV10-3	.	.	CAIAGAAGLAEAFF	TGTGCCATAGCGGGGGCTGCAGGCCTCGCTGAAGCTTTCTTT
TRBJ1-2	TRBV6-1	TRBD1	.	CASSLVGQGVNTF	TGTGCCAGCTCTCTTGTGGGACAGGGGGTCAACACCTTC
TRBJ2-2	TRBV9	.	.	CASSLVVSGELFF	TGTGCCAGCTCCCTCGTAGTCTCCGGGGAGCTGTTTTTT
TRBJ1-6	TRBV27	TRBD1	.	CASSFQGANSPLHF	TGTGCCAGCAGTTTTCAGGGGGCGAATTCACCCCTCCACTTT
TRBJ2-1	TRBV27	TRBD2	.	CASSSLQAGRYYNEQFF	TGTGCCAGCAGTTCCCTCCAAGCGGGACGGTACTACAATGAGCAGTTCTTC
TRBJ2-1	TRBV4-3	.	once	CASSQDPQGGINEQFF	TGCGCCAGCAGCCAAGATCCACAGGGTGGCATCAATGAGCAGTTCTTC
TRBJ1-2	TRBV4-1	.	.	CASRESSSYGYTF	TGCGCCAGCAGGGAGAGTAGTAGCTATGGCTACACCTTC
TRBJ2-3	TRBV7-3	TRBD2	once	CASSFGTSGAKQTQTQYF	TGTGCCAGCAGCTTTGGGACTAGCGGGGCCAAGCAAACCCAAACGCAGTATTTT
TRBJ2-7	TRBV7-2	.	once	CASSSQVARSYEQYF	TGTGCCAGCAGCAGTCAGGTGGCACGCTCCTACGAGCAGTACTTC
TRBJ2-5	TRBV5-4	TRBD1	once	CASSSTGTGGRETQYF	TGTGCCAGCAGCTCTACCGGGACAGGGGGCCGCGAGACCCAGTACTTC
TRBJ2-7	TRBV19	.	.	CASSIGVAPTYEQYF	TGTGCCAGTAGTATAGGAGTAGCGCCAACCTACGAGCAGTACTTC
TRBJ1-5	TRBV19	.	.	CASSIGGGDYSNQPQHF	TGTGCCAGTAGTATCGGGGGTGGGGATTATAGCAATCAGCCCCAGCATTTT
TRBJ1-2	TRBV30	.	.	CAWSYWEPLEGYTF	TGTGCCTGGAGTTACTGGGAGCCCTTAGAAGGCTACACCTTC
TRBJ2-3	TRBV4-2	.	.	CASSQRGTDTQYF	TGTGCCAGCAGCCAACGAGGCACAGATACGCAGTATTTT
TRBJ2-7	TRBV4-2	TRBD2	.	CASSQGLAEYEQYF	TGTGCCAGCAGCCAAGGGCTAGCGGAGTACGAGCAGTACTTC
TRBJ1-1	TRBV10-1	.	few	CASRDSMNTEAFF	TGCGCCAGCAGGGACAGCATGAACACTGAAGCTTTCTTT